What follows are 10 T cell receptor beta chains derived from one specimen sequenced in a study of Ad26.COV2.S vaccination and SARS-CoV-2 variants. The treatment: about 20 received Ad26.COV2.S at low or high dose, single or two shots; about 5 received placebo; per-sample allocation not given. Specimens were obtained on day 63 following the first vaccine or placebo injection. Some clones are missing from TCRdb's copy, which holds only in-frame ones; the method was immunoSEQ multiplex PCR. The data contain hundreds of thousands of clones, about 93% of them singletons. Sample: peripheral blood, taken in a trial of Ad26.COV2.S vaccine versus placebo. The origin of the receptors is a person aged 18-65 years who received the Ad26.COV2.S COVID-19 vaccine or a placebo.

The chain combines TRBV9 with TRBJ1-3; D gene uncertain. V was clipped by 5 bases and J by 0 bases, with 12 bases between them. CDR3 length equals 15 residues. Germline assignment: CDR1 SGDLS and CDR2 YYNGEE. CDR3 loop: CASSIGHRSGNTIYF. The CDR3 nucleotides read TGTGCCAGCAGTATAGGGCACCGCTCTGGAAACACCATATATTTT.

This clone was counted a single time. The chain carries TRBV27 and TRBJ2-1, with TRBD1 matching over 8 bases. This CDR3 comprises 16 residues. Germline lookup yields CDR1 MNHEY and CDR2 SMNVEV (reference sequence). The CDR3 is CATVAGTGQYNNEQFF. CDR3 sequence (DNA): TGTGCTACTGTGGCCGGGACAGGCCAATACAACAATGAGCAGTTCTTC.

The V gene is TRBV27, the J gene TRBJ1-6; weak D call: TRBD1 (6 bases). The V end lost 2 bases, the J end lost 8 bases, and 7 bases lay between the germline ends. This CDR3 is 13 amino acids long. Germline assignment: CDR1 MNHEY and CDR2 SMNVEV (reference sequence). The CDR3 DNA reads TGTGCCAGCAGTTTAGACAGGTATTCACCCCTCCACTTT. This encodes CASSLDRYSPLHF.

The chain uses TRBV25-1 and TRBJ2-2; 12 bases map to TRBD2. Germline lookup yields CDR1 MGHDK and CDR2 SYGVNS. J was trimmed by 4 bases and V by 4 bases; bases with no gene match: 4. There are 16 residues in the CDR3. The CDR3 protein is CASSVGLAGSTGELFF. The CDR3, as DNA: TGTGCCAGCAGTGTCGGACTAGCGGGAAGCACCGGGGAGCTGTTTTTT.

The chain uses TRBV21-1 and TRBJ2-7; the DNA was not compared with TRBD2, the D call given in the table. TRBV21-1 represents a pseudogene. This CDR3 has 16 amino acids. The CDR3 spells CASSTSGLEESYEQYF. Here the CDR3 DNA reads TGTGCCAGCAGCACTTCGGGACTAGAGGAATCCTACGAGCAGTACTTC.

This clone was seen just once. The rearrangement links TRBV27 to TRBJ2-1, with 12 bases matching TRBD2. The V segment lost 6 bases and the J segment 5 bases; nucleotides outside the gene matches: 2. The CDR3 totals 14 residues. In germline, CDR1 is MNHEY, CDR2 SMNVEV (reference sequence). The CDR3 DNA reads TGTGCCAGCAGGACTAGCGGGAGAAACAATGAGCAGTTCTTC. As protein: CASRTSGRNNEQFF.

The chain employs TRBV6-5 and TRBJ1-2; D possibly corresponds to TRBD1 (6 bases). Germline loops: CDR1 MNHEY, CDR2 SVGAGI. CDR3 length: 13 residues. With 0 bases removed from V and 8 bases from J, the gap between germline ends came to 10 bases. The DNA of the CDR3 is TGTGCCAGCAGTTACTCGGGGGCGGGCGGCTACACCTTC. Translated: CASSYSGAGGYTF.

The V gene is TRBV27, the J gene TRBJ2-7; TRBD1 is a possible D gene (5 bases). This CDR3 region has 14 residues. Germline V gene sequence: CDR1 MNHEY, CDR2 SMNVEV (reference sequence). V lost 4 bases to trimming and J lost 2 bases, with 12 bases between them. CDR3: CASSYGHSPYEQYF. The CDR3 nucleotides read TGTGCCAGCAGTTACGGACATTCTCCCTACGAGCAGTACTTC.

The rearrangement joins TRBV11-2 to TRBJ2-7; D may be TRBD1 (5 bases). V gave up 2 bases and J gave up 2 bases, with 10 bases separating them. This CDR3 spans 14 amino acids. The V gene's germline CDR1 is SGHAT and CDR2 FQNNGV. CDR3 in amino acids: CASSLYRLAYEQYF. CDR3 nucleotides: TGTGCCAGCAGCTTATACAGGTTGGCCTACGAGCAGTACTTC.

The chain carries TRBV4-3 and TRBJ1-1; 7 bases are a match to TRBD1. J gave up 2 bases and V 4 bases, and 4 bases lay outside the gene matches. Germline CDR1 is LGHNA and CDR2 is YSLEER. CDR3 length: 14 amino acids. The CDR3 is CASSRAGGNTEAFF. The CDR3 DNA reads TGCGCCAGCAGCCGGGCAGGGGGTAACACTGAAGCTTTCTTT.